The 23 T cell receptor beta chains presented below share a single source sample, sequenced in a study of blood T cell repertoires in COVID-19. Sequencing used immunoSEQ multiplex PCR; TCRdb keeps in-frame clones, though not all of them. Counted here are roughly 120,000 clones, around 90% occurring once; the ten biggest clones make up 1.1%. Sequenced material: peripheral blood. Receptor source: a human donor in a cohort sampled during active COVID-19.

The rearrangement joins TRBV7-3 to TRBJ2-6, with TRBD1 as a possible D gene (6 bases). The V gene's germline CDR1 is SGHTA and CDR2 FQGTGA. This CDR3 is built from 17 residues. Deletions cut 3 bases from V and 0 bases from J, with 12 bases between. The CDR3 reads CASSLTGRSSGANVLTF. The CDR3 bases are TGTGCCAGCAGCTTGACAGGCCGGAGCTCTGGGGCCAACGTCCTGACTTTC. The whole variable domain, filled in from reference TRBV7-3 and TRBJ2-6, reads GAGVSQTPSNKVTEKGKYVELRCDPISGHTALYWYRQSLGQGPEFLIYFQGTGAADDSGLPNDRFFAVRPEGSVSTLKIQRTERGDSAVYLCASSLTGRSSGANVLTFGAGSRLTVL.

The rearrangement links TRBV7-6 to TRBJ1-1; no definite D call. The CDR3 length is 15 residues. In germline, CDR1 is SGHVS, CDR2 FNYEAQ. Trimming shortened V by 2 bases and J by 6 bases, and 16 bases separated the two germline ends. The CDR3 is CASSLLGYGDPEAFF. The CDR3 nucleotides are TGTGCCAGCAGCTTACTTGGTTATGGAGACCCTGAAGCTTTCTTT. Looking up the rest from reference TRBV7-6 and TRBJ1-1 gives the full variable domain: GAGVSQSPRYKVTKRGQDVALRCDPISGHVSLYWYRQALGQGPEFLTYFNYEAQQDKSGLPNDRFSAERPEGSISTLTIQRTEQRDSAMYRCASSLLGYGDPEAFFGQGTRLTVV.

This clone was counted a single time. J is TRBJ1-1 and V is TRBV5-1; TRBD1 aligns across 10 bases. V was pared by 4 bases and J by 5 bases, with 11 bases of the junction left unmatched. Germline loops: CDR1 SGHRS, CDR2 YFSETQ. The CDR3 is 16 residues long. The CDR3, as DNA: TGCGCCAGCAGCAGGACAGGGGGTAACAAGAAGACTGAAGCTTTCTTT. The encoded protein is CASSRTGGNKKTEAFF.

This clone was observed a single time. The V call is TRBV5-1, the J call TRBJ2-5; the D gene is possibly TRBD1 (7 bases). The CDR3 consists of 14 residues. Between the trimmed V and J ends, which lost 4 bases and 2 bases, there was a span of 12 bases. Germline V gene sequence: CDR1 SGHRS, CDR2 YFSETQ. The CDR3 DNA sequence: TGCGCCAGCAGCATTCCAGGGGGGCAAGAGACCCAGTACTTC. The encoded protein is CASSIPGGQETQYF.

V gene TRBV5-1 combines with J gene TRBJ2-2; TRBD1 agrees at 8 bases. Trimming removed 5 bases from V and 5 bases from J; junction bases left unmatched: 5. The CDR3 extends over 14 amino acids. Germline lookup yields CDR1 SGHRS and CDR2 YFSETQ. CDR3 amino acids: CASSKDRGTGELFF. CDR3 DNA sequence: TGCGCCAGCAGTAAAGACAGGGGTACCGGGGAGCTGTTTTTT.

The chain joins TRBV5-6 to TRBJ2-1; unclear D gene. Germline V CDR1 and CDR2: SGHDT, YYEEEE. Trimming cost V 1 base and J 6 bases, with 5 bases left between them. The CDR3 sequence is 12 residues long. The CDR3 region has the DNA TGTGCCAGCAGCTTGCCCGGCAATGAGCAGTTCTTC. Amino acid sequence: CASSLPGNEQFF.

The chain uses TRBV10-3 and TRBJ2-3, with 11 bases fitting TRBD2. Losses at the gene ends were 6 bases for V and 6 bases for J; bases not matched to a gene: 5. CDR1 and CDR2 (germline): ENHRY, SYGVKD. There are 14 residues in the CDR3. CDR3 residues: CAIRPGLAADTQYF. Written as DNA, the CDR3 is TGTGCCATCAGACCGGGACTAGCGGCCGATACGCAGTATTTT.

The chain has TRBV9 and TRBJ2-6, with D uncertain. The V gene's germline CDR1 is SGDLS and CDR2 YYNGEE. Between the trimmed V and J ends, which lost 0 bases and 11 bases, there was a span of 9 bases. This CDR3 has 13 residues. In DNA, the CDR3 is TGTGCCAGCAGCGTAGACATCCGGGACGTCCTGACTTTC. This encodes CASSVDIRDVLTF. Variable domain in full (rest from reference TRBV9 and TRBJ2-6): DSGVTQTPKHLITATGQRVTLRCSPRSGDLSVYWYQQSLDQGLQFLIQYYNGEERAKGNILERFSAQQFPDLHSELNLSSLELGDSALYFCASSVDIRDVLTFGAGSRLTVL.

This chain connects TRBV2 to TRBJ2-7; 9 bases align to TRBD1. Trimming at V came to 6 bases and at J to 4 bases, leaving 4 bases not matched to a gene. Germline CDR1 SNHLY, CDR2 FYNNEI. The CDR3 length is 13 residues. CDR3: CASSLQGAYEQYF. CDR3 nucleotides: TGTGCCAGCAGCCTACAGGGGGCTTACGAGCAGTACTTC.

This rearrangement joins TRBV9 to TRBJ2-3; the match to TRBD2 covers 9 bases. The CDR3 sequence is 18 residues long. Looked up from germline, CDR1 is SGDLS and CDR2 is YYNGEE. V trimming: 0 bases; J trimming: 1 base; junction bases outside the gene matches: 9. CDR3 sequence (DNA): TGTGCCAGCAGCGTAGCACCCTCCCTAGCGGGGCGCACAGATACGCAGTATTTT. Translation gives CASSVAPSLAGRTDTQYF.

J is TRBJ2-7 and V is TRBV4-2; 9 positions match TRBD1. Looked up from germline, CDR1 is LGHNA and CDR2 is YNFKEQ. V shed 4 bases and J 5 bases; nucleotides not matched to a gene: 3. The CDR3 is made up of 13 amino acids. CDR3 DNA sequence: TGTGCCAGCAGCCGTCGGACAGGGGACGAGCAGTACTTC. This translates into CASSRRTGDEQYF.

The chain joins TRBV5-4 to TRBJ1-1; 10 positions match TRBD1. This CDR3 comprises 15 residues. V trimming: 4 bases; J trimming: 6 bases; junction bases outside the gene matches: 9. CDR1 and CDR2 (germline): SGHNT, YYREEE (reference sequence). CDR3 nucleotide sequence: TGTGCCAGCAGCCTTGACAGGGGGCGAGGGGCTGAAGCTTTCTTT. This encodes CASSLDRGRGAEAFF.

This clone was observed a handful of times. This chain joins TRBV25-1 and TRBJ1-4, with TRBD1 matching 9 bases. The CDR3 has 14 residues. Looked up from germline, CDR1 is MGHDK and CDR2 is SYGVNS. The junction had 5 bases not matched to a gene; V was cut back by 4 bases and J by 8 bases. CDR3 sequence (DNA): TGTGCCAGCAGTGCCGGGACAGGGCGCGAAAAACTGTTTTTT. Protein product: CASSAGTGREKLFF. The whole variable domain, filled in from reference TRBV25-1 and TRBJ1-4, reads EADIYQTPRYLVIGTGKKITLECSQTMGHDKMYWYQQDPGMELHLIHYSYGVNSTEKGDLSSESTVSRIRTEHFPLTLESARPSHTSQYLCASSAGTGREKLFFGSGTQLSVL.

This chain connects TRBV6-5 to TRBJ2-1; no firm D call. V was pared by 5 bases and J by 7 bases, with 12 bases between. Germline-derived CDR1 and CDR2 are MNHEY and SVGAGI. The CDR3 contains 13 residues. As DNA, the CDR3 is TGTGCCAGCAGTCCCCCCCTCGGGAATGAGCAGTTCTTC. Encoded protein: CASSPPLGNEQFF.

CDR3 region: CASGLNSGDTEAFF. CDR3 sequence (DNA): TGTGCTAGTGGTTTGAATTCCGGAGACACTGAAGCTTTCTTT. The chain carries TRBV12-5 and TRBJ1-1; no clear D gene. V lost 2 bases to trimming and J lost 3 bases, with 10 bases between them. This CDR3 region has 14 residues. The germline CDR1 and CDR2 sequences are LGHNT and FRNRAP.

V and J are TRBV11-1 and TRBJ2-1; a possible D gene is TRBD1 (6 bases). The V end lost 3 bases, the J end lost 9 bases, and 18 bases lay between the germline ends. The CDR3 consists of 15 residues. Germline CDR1 and CDR2: SGHAT and FQDESV (reference sequence). CDR3 bases: TGTGCCAGCAGCTTGGGCGGTGGGGGCCGGGGTGAGCAGTTCTTC. Translating it yields CASSLGGGGRGEQFF.

The chain links TRBV4-3 to TRBJ2-2; a possible D gene is TRBD2 (6 bases). The V end lost 4 bases, the J end lost 7 bases, and 22 bases lay between the germline ends. The CDR3 runs 17 residues. Germline V CDR1 and CDR2: LGHNA, YSLEER. The CDR3 nucleotides read TGCGCCAGCAGCCCCCCGGGTAGCGGTCCTGCGGTCGGGGAGCTGTTTTTT. Protein: CASSPPGSGPAVGELFF.

V is TRBV19 and J is TRBJ2-7; TRBD2 might be the D (6 bases). The CDR3 runs to 15 residues. With 4 bases removed from V and 2 bases from J, the gap between germline ends came to 15 bases. Germline V gives CDR1 LNHDA, CDR2 SQIVND (reference sequence). CDR3 protein: CASSTHGDSAYEQYF. Written as DNA, the CDR3 is TGTGCCAGTAGTACACACGGGGACTCGGCCTACGAGCAGTACTTC.

This chain uses TRBV4-2 with TRBJ2-5; D gene uncertain. Germline CDR1 is LGHNA and CDR2 is YNFKEQ. The length of the CDR3 is 16 residues. Trimming removed 0 bases from V and 2 bases from J, with 13 bases in between. CDR3 sequence (DNA): TGTGCCAGCAGCCAAGAGTCCGGCGGCGCACAAGAGACCCAGTACTTC. Amino acids: CASSQESGGAQETQYF.

The chain's CDR3 is CASSLDPQGSPLHF. The CDR3 bases are TGCGCCAGCAGCTTGGACCCTCAGGGCTCACCCCTCCACTTT. The chain couples TRBV5-1 to TRBJ1-6; TRBD1 is a possible D gene (5 bases). V gave up 0 bases and J gave up 10 bases, with 11 bases separating them. Germline assignment: CDR1 SGHRS and CDR2 YFSETQ. The CDR3 is 14 residues long.

The V gene is TRBV19, the J gene TRBJ2-1; 9 nucleotides line up with TRBD2. The V gene's germline CDR1 is LNHDA and CDR2 SQIVND (reference sequence). This CDR3 is 14 amino acids long. Unmatched junction bases numbered 7, after V lost 5 bases and J lost 8 bases. In nucleotides, the CDR3 is TGTGCCAGTAGTGTAGGGACTAGCCGTTATGAGCAGTTCTTC. Translating gives CASSVGTSRYEQFF.

The chain joins TRBV5-6 to TRBJ2-1; TRBD1 aligns across 9 bases. V was clipped by 1 base and J by 4 bases; unmatched bases: 3. CDR3 size: 15 residues. Germline loops: CDR1 SGHDT, CDR2 YYEEEE. CDR3 loop: CASSLPDRGYNEQFF. CDR3 coding DNA: TGTGCCAGCAGCTTGCCAGACAGGGGGTACAATGAGCAGTTCTTC.

The chain recombines TRBV7-2 with TRBJ2-1; perhaps TRBD1 as D (5 bases). V was cut by 4 bases and J by 8 bases, with 15 bases left in between. The CDR3 loop spans 14 amino acids. The germline CDR1 and CDR2 sequences are SGHTA and FQGNSA. The CDR3 nucleotides are TGTGCCAGCAGCTGGGGCCCCGAAAGGGATGAGCAGTTCTTC. It encodes CASSWGPERDEQFF.